This is a list of T cell receptor beta chains from one sample in a study of T cell repertoires in cytomegalovirus infection. TCRdb independently ran MiXCR on the reads; one entry per CDR3 protein. The repertoire consists of 400,000 to 600,000 distinct CDR3 sequences, with about two fifths occurring once and the leading ten covering 43%. Their antigens remain unidentified. The sequencing used cultured PBMCs, collected from culture after CMV antigen stimulation. The origin of the receptors is a human donor in good health (CMV status not recorded). Some clones in this sample may be carry-over from other donors' samples. Each CDR3 is given with its conserved first and last residue. Each record gives: V gene, J gene, CDR3 length, clone size, D gene, CDR3 DNA, CDR3 protein. A D gene is named only where the DNA matches it firmly. For some rows the clone size is stated as once, few or many, or as a class when expanded; others skip it.

v_gene: TRBV7-6; j_gene: TRBJ2-1; len: 16; abundance: NA; d_gene: TRBD1; CDR3nt: TGTGCCAGCAGCCCGACAGGGGCCCGTCGGGGCAATGAGCAGTTCTTC; CDR3aa: CASSPTGARRGNEQFF
v_gene: TRBV7-9; j_gene: TRBJ2-3; len: 16; abundance: NA; d_gene: TRBD2; CDR3nt: TGTGCCAGCAGCACCCGACTAGCCTCCCACACAGATACGCAGTATTTT; CDR3aa: CASSTRLASHTDTQYF
v_gene: TRBV4-1; j_gene: TRBJ2-7; len: 16; abundance: NA; d_gene: NA; CDR3nt: TGCGCCAGCAGCCAAGATTTCGGGGCGATATTCTACGAGCAGTACTTC; CDR3aa: CASSQDFGAIFYEQYF
v_gene: TRBV6-6; j_gene: TRBJ2-7; len: 14; abundance: NA; d_gene: NA; CDR3nt: TGTGCCAGCAGTACCAGACAGGCCCCCCACGAGCAGTACTTC; CDR3aa: CASSTRQAPHEQYF
v_gene: TRBV12-3/TRBV12-4; j_gene: TRBJ2-3; len: 15; abundance: few; d_gene: NA; CDR3nt: TGTGCCAGCAGTTTGGGCGGGGATCGGCTATATACGCAGTATTTT; CDR3aa: CASSLGGDRLYTQYF
v_gene: TRBV5-6; j_gene: TRBJ1-5; len: 17; abundance: NA; d_gene: TRBD1; CDR3nt: TGTGCCAGCAGCTTGGCGCTGGGACAGGGAGACAATCAGCCCCAGCATTTT; CDR3aa: CASSLALGQGDNQPQHF
v_gene: TRBV6-5; j_gene: TRBJ1-5; len: 15; abundance: once; d_gene: NA; CDR3nt: TGTGCCAGCAGTTCAGGGTTGGGTCGCAATCAGCCCCAGCATTTT; CDR3aa: CASSSGLGRNQPQHF
v_gene: TRBV7-8; j_gene: TRBJ2-3; len: 15; abundance: NA; d_gene: NA; CDR3nt: TGTGCCAGCAGCCCGCAAACAGTCCTCACAGATACGCAGTATTTT; CDR3aa: CASSPQTVLTDTQYF
v_gene: TRBV20-1; j_gene: TRBJ2-7; len: 18; abundance: few; d_gene: TRBD2; CDR3nt: TGCAGTGCTACCCCCGGACTAGCGGGAGTTATGGAGCAAAACGAGCAGTACTTC; CDR3aa: CSATPGLAGVMEQNEQYF
v_gene: TRBV10-3; j_gene: TRBJ2-2; len: 11; abundance: few; d_gene: NA; CDR3nt: TGTGCCACCCTGGGGACCGGGGAGCTGTTTTTT; CDR3aa: CATLGTGELFF
v_gene: TRBV2; j_gene: TRBJ1-5; len: 14; abundance: NA; d_gene: TRBD1; CDR3nt: TGTGCCAGCAGTGGAATGGACAGGGGAGAGCCCCAGCATTTT; CDR3aa: CASSGMDRGEPQHF
v_gene: TRBV5-1; j_gene: TRBJ2-1; len: 17; abundance: NA; d_gene: TRBD1; CDR3nt: TGCGCCAGCAGCTTGACGGGGACAGGGGGAGGGGTTGATGAGCAGTTCTTC; CDR3aa: CASSLTGTGGGVDEQFF
v_gene: TRBV7-9; j_gene: TRBJ2-3; len: 13; abundance: few; d_gene: NA; CDR3nt: TGTGCCAGCAGCTCGGGCCTCGGGGATACGCAGTATTTT; CDR3aa: CASSSGLGDTQYF
v_gene: TRBV7-2; j_gene: TRBJ2-3; len: 13; abundance: few; d_gene: NA; CDR3nt: TGTGCCAGCAGCTTTTCGGCGGGCCAGACGCAGTATTTT; CDR3aa: CASSFSAGQTQYF
v_gene: TRBV4-1; j_gene: TRBJ2-1; len: 16; abundance: NA; d_gene: TRBD1; CDR3nt: TGCGCCAGCAGCCATACCGGGACAGGGGGAGACAATGAGCAGTTCTTC; CDR3aa: CASSHTGTGGDNEQFF
v_gene: TRBV7-8; j_gene: TRBJ1-1; len: 17; abundance: NA; d_gene: TRBD1; CDR3nt: TGTGCCAGCAGCTTAGGGAGAGACAGGGGCTGGGACACTGAAGCTTTCTTT; CDR3aa: CASSLGRDRGWDTEAFF
v_gene: TRBV6-1; j_gene: TRBJ2-1; len: 16; abundance: NA; d_gene: NA; CDR3nt: TGTGCCAGCCAGCTAATAGCGGTCGGGGCCTACAATGAGCAGTTCTTC; CDR3aa: CASQLIAVGAYNEQFF
v_gene: TRBV24-1; j_gene: TRBJ1-5; len: 14; abundance: NA; d_gene: NA; CDR3nt: TGTGCCACCAGTGACGACAGGCTCAACCAGCCCCAGCATTTT; CDR3aa: CATSDDRLNQPQHF
v_gene: TRBV20-1; j_gene: TRBJ1-1; len: 16; abundance: NA; d_gene: NA; CDR3nt: TGCAGTGCTACCCGGGACCCCGGGCCGTTTAACACTGAAGCTTTCTTT; CDR3aa: CSATRDPGPFNTEAFF
v_gene: TRBV20-1; j_gene: TRBJ1-2; len: 16; abundance: few; d_gene: TRBD1; CDR3nt: TGCAGTGCTAGTAGCGACAGGGGCCAGCAATTTCGGGGCTACACCTTC; CDR3aa: CSASSDRGQQFRGYTF
v_gene: TRBV7-8; j_gene: TRBJ2-5; len: 14; abundance: few; d_gene: NA; CDR3nt: TGTGCCAGCAGCCCACTCTCGGGGAGCGAGACCCAGTACTTC; CDR3aa: CASSPLSGSETQYF
v_gene: TRBV12-3/TRBV12-4; j_gene: TRBJ2-2; len: 15; abundance: NA; d_gene: NA; CDR3nt: TGTGCCAGCAGTTTTCAACGTGGAATCACCGGGGAGCTGTTTTTT; CDR3aa: CASSFQRGITGELFF
v_gene: TRBV7-6; j_gene: TRBJ2-1; len: 12; abundance: NA; d_gene: NA; CDR3nt: TGTGCCAGCAGCTTAGCGCTGGGACCATGGCAATTC; CDR3aa: CASSLALGPWQF
v_gene: TRBV6-5; j_gene: TRBJ2-1; len: 13; abundance: NA; d_gene: TRBD1; CDR3nt: TGTGCCAGCAGTTCGACAGGGAGACATGAGCAGTTCTTC; CDR3aa: CASSSTGRHEQFF
v_gene: TRBV7-9; j_gene: TRBJ2-5; len: 14; abundance: NA; d_gene: NA; CDR3nt: TGTGCCAGCAGCCTCCGACCGTTACAAGAGACCCAGTACTTC; CDR3aa: CASSLRPLQETQYF
v_gene: TRBV12-5; j_gene: TRBJ2-7; len: 17; abundance: NA; d_gene: TRBD2; CDR3nt: TGTGCTAGTGGTTTGACCATCCAAGCGGGATCCACCTACGAGCAGTACTTC; CDR3aa: CASGLTIQAGSTYEQYF
v_gene: TRBV2; j_gene: TRBJ1-6; len: 10; abundance: NA; d_gene: NA; CDR3nt: TGTGCCAGCAGCGGGAATTATGTCCACTTT; CDR3aa: CASSGNYVHF
v_gene: TRBV6-1; j_gene: TRBJ2-7; len: 13; abundance: NA; d_gene: NA; CDR3nt: TGTGCCAGCAGTGAAGTGGGTGTCTACGAGCAGTACTTC; CDR3aa: CASSEVGVYEQYF
v_gene: TRBV11-2; j_gene: TRBJ1-6; len: 12; abundance: few; d_gene: NA; CDR3nt: TGTGCCAGCAGCTTGGCCTCGGGGGTCCTCCACTTT; CDR3aa: CASSLASGVLHF
v_gene: TRBV6-2/TRBV6-3; j_gene: TRBJ2-3; len: 13; abundance: NA; d_gene: TRBD1; CDR3nt: TGTGCCAGCGCTACAGGGGTATCGGATACGCAGTATTTT; CDR3aa: CASATGVSDTQYF
v_gene: TRBV6-5; j_gene: TRBJ2-7; len: 15; abundance: NA; d_gene: NA; CDR3nt: TGTGCCAGCAGTTACTACGGGGGCCCCTACTACGAGCAGTACTTC; CDR3aa: CASSYYGGPYYEQYF
v_gene: TRBV6-5; j_gene: TRBJ1-2; len: 12; abundance: few; d_gene: NA; CDR3nt: TGTGCCAGCATGCGGGTGGGCTATGGCTACACCTTC; CDR3aa: CASMRVGYGYTF
v_gene: TRBV5-4; j_gene: TRBJ1-1; len: 14; abundance: NA; d_gene: TRBD1; CDR3nt: TGTGCCAGCAGCGCGGGACAGGAAACACCTGAAGCTTTCTTT; CDR3aa: CASSAGQETPEAFF
v_gene: TRBV4-1; j_gene: TRBJ2-1; len: 16; abundance: few; d_gene: NA; CDR3nt: TGCGCCAGCAGCCAAGGGTTGCGCCCATGGGACAATGAGCAGTTCTTC; CDR3aa: CASSQGLRPWDNEQFF
v_gene: TRBV11-3; j_gene: TRBJ2-1; len: 12; abundance: NA; d_gene: NA; CDR3nt: TGTGCCAGCAGCGGGGCGGGGAACGAGCAGTTCTTC; CDR3aa: CASSGAGNEQFF
v_gene: TRBV27; j_gene: TRBJ1-1; len: 15; abundance: once; d_gene: NA; CDR3nt: TGTGCCAGCAGCACGACTGGGGCCCCTTTCACTGAAGCTTTCTTT; CDR3aa: CASSTTGAPFTEAFF
v_gene: TRBV15; j_gene: TRBJ1-1; len: 13; abundance: NA; d_gene: NA; CDR3nt: TGTGCCACCAGCAGAGTTGAAGGGATTGAAGCTTTCTTT; CDR3aa: CATSRVEGIEAFF
v_gene: TRBV7-8; j_gene: TRBJ1-5; len: 14; abundance: NA; d_gene: NA; CDR3nt: TGTGCCAGCATCCCGGGGGTAGACAATCAGCCCCGGCATTTT; CDR3aa: CASIPGVDNQPRHF
v_gene: TRBV5-1; j_gene: TRBJ2-3; len: 14; abundance: NA; d_gene: NA; CDR3nt: TGCGCCAGCAGCTCTAGACAGGGCACAGATACGCAGTATTTT; CDR3aa: CASSSRQGTDTQYF
v_gene: TRBV19; j_gene: TRBJ1-1; len: 16; abundance: few; d_gene: NA; CDR3nt: TGTGCCAGTAGTACCTCCTCCCTGCGGGCTGGCACTGAAGCTTTCTTT; CDR3aa: CASSTSSLRAGTEAFF
v_gene: TRBV29-1; j_gene: TRBJ1-1; len: 13; abundance: once; d_gene: TRBD1; CDR3nt: TGCAGCGCACCGGGACAGGGGAACACTGAAGCTTTCTTT; CDR3aa: CSAPGQGNTEAFF
v_gene: TRBV7-2; j_gene: TRBJ1-4; len: 13; abundance: many; d_gene: NA; CDR3nt: TGTGCCAGCAGCTTTGGAGGGTTTGGAAAACTGTTTTTT; CDR3aa: CASSFGGFGKLFF
v_gene: TRBV5-6; j_gene: TRBJ2-3; len: 16; abundance: NA; d_gene: NA; CDR3nt: TGTGCCAGCAGCTTGTTCGCGGCTAGCGGCACAGATACGCAGTATTTT; CDR3aa: CASSLFAASGTDTQYF
v_gene: TRBV11-1; j_gene: TRBJ2-2; len: 14; abundance: NA; d_gene: NA; CDR3nt: TGTGCCAGCAGCCTGGCGGGGTTCACCGGGGAGCTGTTTTTT; CDR3aa: CASSLAGFTGELFF
v_gene: TRBV20-1; j_gene: TRBJ1-1; len: 14; abundance: NA; d_gene: NA; CDR3nt: TGCAGTGCTAGGGGGCTTCGGGTTAACACTGAAGCTTTCTTT; CDR3aa: CSARGLRVNTEAFF
v_gene: TRBV4-1; j_gene: TRBJ2-4; len: 18; abundance: NA; d_gene: TRBD2; CDR3nt: TGCGCCAGCAGCCGCGGACTAGCGGGGGGTTTAGCCAAAAACATTCAGTACTTC; CDR3aa: CASSRGLAGGLAKNIQYF
v_gene: TRBV5-5; j_gene: TRBJ2-7; len: 14; abundance: NA; d_gene: NA; CDR3nt: TGTGCCAGCACCCTGGACAGCCCAACCTACGAGCAGTACTTC; CDR3aa: CASTLDSPTYEQYF
v_gene: TRBV7-2; j_gene: TRBJ2-3; len: 15; abundance: many; d_gene: TRBD2; CDR3nt: TGTGCCAGCACCCTAGCGGCTAGCTATTCAGATACGCAGTATTTT; CDR3aa: CASTLAASYSDTQYF
v_gene: TRBV7-2; j_gene: TRBJ1-2; len: 14; abundance: many; d_gene: NA; CDR3nt: TGTGCCAGCAGCTTAGACCAACACCGCTATGGCTACACCTTC; CDR3aa: CASSLDQHRYGYTF
v_gene: TRBV11-2; j_gene: TRBJ2-7; len: 16; abundance: NA; d_gene: NA; CDR3nt: TGTGCCAGCAGACGAACCACGGGGGGCGGGACCTACGAGCAGTACTTC; CDR3aa: CASRRTTGGGTYEQYF
v_gene: TRBV18; j_gene: TRBJ1-6; len: 15; abundance: NA; d_gene: NA; CDR3nt: TGTGCCAGCTCACCGCAGGGTTTCGGTAATTCACCCCTCCACTTT; CDR3aa: CASSPQGFGNSPLHF
v_gene: TRBV7-9; j_gene: TRBJ2-1; len: 15; abundance: few; d_gene: TRBD2; CDR3nt: TGTGCCAGCAGCCCCCGGACTAGCGGGTGGGGTGAGCAGTTCTTC; CDR3aa: CASSPRTSGWGEQFF
v_gene: TRBV18; j_gene: TRBJ1-3; len: 14; abundance: few; d_gene: TRBD1; CDR3nt: TGTGCCAGCTCGCGCGACAGGGGAGGAAACACCATATATTTT; CDR3aa: CASSRDRGGNTIYF
v_gene: TRBV7-9; j_gene: TRBJ2-7; len: 15; abundance: many; d_gene: TRBD1; CDR3nt: TGTGCCAGCCAAATAACGGACAGGGGGCTCTACGAGCAGTACTTC; CDR3aa: CASQITDRGLYEQYF